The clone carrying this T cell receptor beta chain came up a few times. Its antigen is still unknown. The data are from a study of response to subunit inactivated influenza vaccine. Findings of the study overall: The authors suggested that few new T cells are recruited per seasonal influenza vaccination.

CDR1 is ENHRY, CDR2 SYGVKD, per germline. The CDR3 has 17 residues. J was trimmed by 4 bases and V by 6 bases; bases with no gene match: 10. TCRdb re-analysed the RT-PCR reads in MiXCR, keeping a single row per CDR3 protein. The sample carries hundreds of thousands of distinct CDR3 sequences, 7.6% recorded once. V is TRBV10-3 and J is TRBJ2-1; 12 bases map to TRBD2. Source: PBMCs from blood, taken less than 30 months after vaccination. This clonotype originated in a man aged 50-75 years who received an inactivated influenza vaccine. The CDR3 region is CAISSTSGRLSYNEQFF. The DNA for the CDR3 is TGTGCCATCAGCAGTACTAGCGGGAGGCTCTCTTACAATGAGCAGTTCTTC.